Each of the 8 T cell receptor beta chains below was sequenced from the same sample in a study of shared clonotypes between healthy human individuals. Here immunoSEQ multiplex PCR was the method, and the copy in TCRdb shows in-frame clones only, minus some. The sample contains fewer than 130,000 clones, about 66% of which appear only once. Material for sequencing was memory CD8+ T cells sorted from blood. Regarding subset: CD45RO+ cells pooled with CCR7-negative TemRA cells. The receptor source for this set is a woman aged 30 to 39 in good health.

The genes are TRBV28 and TRBJ1-2; 7 nucleotides agree with TRBD1. The CDR3 runs 13 residues. Germline CDR1 is MDHEN and CDR2 is SYDVKM. Germline trimming cut 3 bases from V and 7 bases from J; bases unmatched to any gene: 5. The CDR3 DNA reads TGTGCCAGCAGTTTGGAAAGGGGGCGTGGCTACACCTTC. This encodes CASSLERGRGYTF.

V gene TRBV13 combines with J gene TRBJ1-4; no clear D. Trimming shortened V by 2 bases and J by 0 bases, and 4 bases separated the two germline ends. The CDR3 has 14 amino acids. Germline CDR1 reads PRHDT; CDR2 reads FYEKMQ (reference sequence). CDR3 DNA sequence: TGTGCCAGCAGCTTAAGAGCAACTAATGAAAAACTGTTTTTT. This codes for CASSLRATNEKLFF.

This clone has a handful of counts. The genes are TRBV9 and TRBJ2-3; no definite D call. V lost 4 bases and J lost 5, with 11 bases in between. The CDR3 loop spans 13 amino acids. Germline assignment: CDR1 SGDLS and CDR2 YYNGEE. As DNA, the CDR3 is TGTGCCAGCAGCCCCTTGGTGGAAGATACGCAGTATTTT. It yields the protein CASSPLVEDTQYF.

The chain combines TRBV15 with TRBJ2-7; maybe TRBD2 (6 bases). Trimming cost V 0 bases and J 3 bases, with 15 bases left between them. The CDR3 extends over 16 amino acids. Germline V CDR1 and CDR2: LNHNV, YYDKDF (reference sequence). The CDR3, as DNA: TGTGCCACCAGCAGAGAAAGAACTAGCTCGGTCTACGAGCAGTACTTC. As protein: CATSRERTSSVYEQYF.

The rearrangement joins TRBV5-1 to TRBJ1-5, with a tentative D call TRBD1 (5 bases). CDR3 length: 15 residues. Between the trimmed V and J ends, which lost 8 bases and 0 bases, there was a span of 15 bases. Germline V gene lookup returns CDR1 SGHRS and CDR2 YFSETQ. CDR3 nucleotide sequence: TGCGCCAGACCGGACACGCTTTATAGCAATCAGCCCCAGCATTTT. This encodes CARPDTLYSNQPQHF. The variable domain in full, completed from reference TRBV5-1 and TRBJ1-5, reads KAGVTQTPRYLIKTRGQQVTLSCSPISGHRSVSWYQQTPGQGLQFLFEYFSETQRNKGNFPGRFSGRQFSNSRSEMNVSTLELGDSALYLCARPDTLYSNQPQHFGDGTRLSIL.

The genes are TRBV11-3 and TRBJ2-2; D is unclear. The CDR3 runs 14 residues. CDR1 and CDR2 (germline): SGHNT, YENEEA. V was cut by 1 base and J by 5 bases, with 8 bases left in between. Here the CDR3 DNA reads TGTGCCAGCAGCTTAGGGCCCGTTACCGGGGAGCTGTTTTTT. Translating gives CASSLGPVTGELFF.

The chain's CDR3 is CASRPRGRGYTF. Written as DNA, the CDR3 is TGTGCCAGCCGGCCTAGGGGGCGAGGCTACACCTTC. The chain links TRBV6-5 to TRBJ1-2, with 7 bases fitting TRBD1. CDR3 length: 12 residues. Trimming took 8 bases from V and 8 from J; bases not matched to a gene: 8. Germline V gene lookup returns CDR1 MNHEY and CDR2 SVGAGI.

The genes are TRBV12-2 and TRBJ2-1; the table's D call, TRBD2, was not checked against the DNA. TRBV12-2 is termed a pseudogene. CDR3 length: 21 residues. CDR3: CASRLAAALIPGTSGNNEQFF. The CDR3 DNA is TGTGCAAGTCGCTTAGCGGCGGCTCTCATACCGGGGACTAGCGGGAACAATGAGCAGTTCTTC.